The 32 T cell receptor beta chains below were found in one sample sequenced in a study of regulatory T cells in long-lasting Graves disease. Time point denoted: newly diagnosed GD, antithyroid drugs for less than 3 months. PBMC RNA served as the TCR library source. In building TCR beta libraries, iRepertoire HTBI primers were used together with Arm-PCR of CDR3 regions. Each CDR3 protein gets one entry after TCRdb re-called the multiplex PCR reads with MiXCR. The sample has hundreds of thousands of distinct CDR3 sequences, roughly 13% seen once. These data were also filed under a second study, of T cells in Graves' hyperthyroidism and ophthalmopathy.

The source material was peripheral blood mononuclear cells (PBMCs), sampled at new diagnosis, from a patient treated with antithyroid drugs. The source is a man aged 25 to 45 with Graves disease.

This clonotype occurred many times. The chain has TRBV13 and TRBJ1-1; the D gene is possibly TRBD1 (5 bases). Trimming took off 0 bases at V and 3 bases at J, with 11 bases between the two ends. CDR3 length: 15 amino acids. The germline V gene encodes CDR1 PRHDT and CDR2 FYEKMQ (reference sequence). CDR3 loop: CASSLGRGGDTEAFF. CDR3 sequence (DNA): TGTGCCAGCAGCTTAGGCCGGGGCGGGGACACTGAAGCTTTCTTT. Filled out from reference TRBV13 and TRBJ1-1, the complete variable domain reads AAGVIQSPRHLIKEKRETATLKCYPIPRHDTVYWYQQGPGQDPQFLISFYEKMQSDKGSIPDRFSAQQFSDYHSELNMSSLELGDSALYFCASSLGRGGDTEAFFGQGTRLTVV.

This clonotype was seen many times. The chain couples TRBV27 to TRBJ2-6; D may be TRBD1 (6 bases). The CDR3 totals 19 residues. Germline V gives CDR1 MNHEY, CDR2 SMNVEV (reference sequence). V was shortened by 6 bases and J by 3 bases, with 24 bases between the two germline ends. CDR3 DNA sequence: TGTGCCAGCAGATCTGAGACAGGAATTTTAGGGGTTGGGGCCAACGTCCTGACTTTC. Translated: CASRSETGILGVGANVLTF.

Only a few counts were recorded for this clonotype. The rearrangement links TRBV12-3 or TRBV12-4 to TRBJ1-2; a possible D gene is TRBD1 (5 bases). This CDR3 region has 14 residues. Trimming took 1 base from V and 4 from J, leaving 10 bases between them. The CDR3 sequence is CASSLGGAGYGYTF. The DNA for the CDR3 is TGTGCCAGCAGTTTAGGGGGCGCGGGCTATGGCTACACCTTC.

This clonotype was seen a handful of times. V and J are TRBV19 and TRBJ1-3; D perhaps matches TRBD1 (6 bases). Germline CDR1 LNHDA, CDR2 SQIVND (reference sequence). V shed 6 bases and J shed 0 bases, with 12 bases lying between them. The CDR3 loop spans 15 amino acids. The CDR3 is CASRRQARSGNTIYF. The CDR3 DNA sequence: TGTGCCAGTAGGAGACAGGCGCGCTCTGGAAACACCATATATTTT.

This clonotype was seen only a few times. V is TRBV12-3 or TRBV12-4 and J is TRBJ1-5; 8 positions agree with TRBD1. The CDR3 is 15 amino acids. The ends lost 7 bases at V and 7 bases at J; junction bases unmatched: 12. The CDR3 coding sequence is TGTGCCAGCACCATGTCCGGGACAGGAAACCAGCCCCAGCATTTT. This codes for CASTMSGTGNQPQHF.

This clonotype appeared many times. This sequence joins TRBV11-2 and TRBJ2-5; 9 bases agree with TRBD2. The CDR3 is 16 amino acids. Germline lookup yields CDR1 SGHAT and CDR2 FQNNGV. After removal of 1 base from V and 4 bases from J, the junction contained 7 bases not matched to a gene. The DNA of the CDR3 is TGTGCCAGCAGCTTAGGGGTCGGGACTAGCAGAGAGACCCAGTACTTC. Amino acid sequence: CASSLGVGTSRETQYF.

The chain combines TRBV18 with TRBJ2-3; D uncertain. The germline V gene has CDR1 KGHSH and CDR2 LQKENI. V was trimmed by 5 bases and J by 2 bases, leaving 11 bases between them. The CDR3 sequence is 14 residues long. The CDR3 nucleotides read TGTGCCAGCTCATCGACGTTCTACACAGATACGCAGTATTTT. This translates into CASSSTFYTDTQYF.

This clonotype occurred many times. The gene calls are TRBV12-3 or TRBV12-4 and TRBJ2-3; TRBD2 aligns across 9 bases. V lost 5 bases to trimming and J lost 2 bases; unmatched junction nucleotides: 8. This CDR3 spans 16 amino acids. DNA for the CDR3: TGTGCCAGCAGTCAGCGCGGGACTAGCAACACAGATACGCAGTATTTT. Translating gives CASSQRGTSNTDTQYF.

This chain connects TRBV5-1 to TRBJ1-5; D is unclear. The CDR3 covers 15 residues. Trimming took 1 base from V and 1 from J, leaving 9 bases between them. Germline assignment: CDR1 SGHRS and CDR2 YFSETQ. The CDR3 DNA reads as TGCGCCAGCAGCTTGACGGACGGGAGCAATCAGCCCCAGCATTTT. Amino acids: CASSLTDGSNQPQHF. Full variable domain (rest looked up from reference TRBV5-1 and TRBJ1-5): KAGVTQTPRYLIKTRGQQVTLSCSPISGHRSVSWYQQTPGQGLQFLFEYFSETQRNKGNFPGRFSGRQFSNSRSEMNVSTLELGDSALYLCASSLTDGSNQPQHFGDGTRLSIL.

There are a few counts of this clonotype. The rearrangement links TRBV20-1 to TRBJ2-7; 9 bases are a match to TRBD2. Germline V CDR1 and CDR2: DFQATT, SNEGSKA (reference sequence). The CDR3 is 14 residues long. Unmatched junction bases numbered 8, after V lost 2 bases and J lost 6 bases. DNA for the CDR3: TGCAGTGCTAGACTAGCGGGAACCCAGGGCGAGCAGTACTTC. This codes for CSARLAGTQGEQYF.

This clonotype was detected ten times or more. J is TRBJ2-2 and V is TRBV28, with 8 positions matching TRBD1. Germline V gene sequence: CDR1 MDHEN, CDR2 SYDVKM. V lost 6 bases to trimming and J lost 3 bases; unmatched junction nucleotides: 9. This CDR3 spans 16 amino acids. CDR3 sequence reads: CASRPPGQVYTGELFF. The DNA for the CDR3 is TGTGCCAGCAGGCCCCCGGGACAGGTTTACACCGGGGAGCTGTTTTTT. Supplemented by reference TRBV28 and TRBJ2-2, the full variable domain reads DVKVTQSSRYLVKRTGEKVFLECVQDMDHENMFWYRQDPGLGLRLIYFSYDVKMKEKGDIPEGYSVSREKKERFSLILESASTNQTSMYLCASRPPGQVYTGELFFGEGSRLTVL.

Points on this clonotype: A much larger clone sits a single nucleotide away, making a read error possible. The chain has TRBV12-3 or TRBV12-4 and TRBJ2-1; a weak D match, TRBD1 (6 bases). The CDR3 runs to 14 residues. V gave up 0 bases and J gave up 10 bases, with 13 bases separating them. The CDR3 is CASSLAPGVYEQFF. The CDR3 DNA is TGTGCCAGCAGTTTAGCGCCAGGGGTCTACGAGCAGTTCTTC.

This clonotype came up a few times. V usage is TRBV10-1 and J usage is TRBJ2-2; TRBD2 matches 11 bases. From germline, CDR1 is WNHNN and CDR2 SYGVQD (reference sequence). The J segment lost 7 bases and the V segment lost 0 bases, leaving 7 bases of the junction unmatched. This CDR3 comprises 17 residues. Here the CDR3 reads CASSESSGRAVIGELFF. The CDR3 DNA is TGCGCCAGCAGTGAGTCTAGCGGGAGGGCCGTGATCGGGGAGCTGTTTTTT.

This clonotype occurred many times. The CDR3 DNA sequence: TGTGCCAGCATTATCCCGGGACCGAACTACGAGCAGTACTTC. Translating it yields CASIIPGPNYEQYF. The chain combines TRBV6-1 with TRBJ2-7; D may correspond to TRBD1 or TRBD2 (5 bases each). Trimming left V 7 bases short and J 3 bases short, with 16 bases between. Germline lookup yields CDR1 MNHNS and CDR2 SASEGT. This CDR3 has 14 residues.

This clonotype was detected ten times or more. The CDR3 loop is CASRGQTLGNTIYF. CDR3 DNA: TGTGCCAGCAGGGGACAGACGCTAGGAAACACCATATATTTT. The V and J genes are TRBV12-3 or TRBV12-4 and TRBJ1-3; 7 bases match TRBD1. This CDR3 has 14 amino acids. V was clipped by 6 bases and J by 4 bases; unmatched bases: 6.

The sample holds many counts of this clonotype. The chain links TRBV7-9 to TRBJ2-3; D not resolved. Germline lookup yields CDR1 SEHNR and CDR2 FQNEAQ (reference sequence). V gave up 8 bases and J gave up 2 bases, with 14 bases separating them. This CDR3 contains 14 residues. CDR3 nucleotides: TGTGCCAGCCGGCTCAGTGGGGACACAGATACGCAGTATTTT. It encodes CASRLSGDTDTQYF.

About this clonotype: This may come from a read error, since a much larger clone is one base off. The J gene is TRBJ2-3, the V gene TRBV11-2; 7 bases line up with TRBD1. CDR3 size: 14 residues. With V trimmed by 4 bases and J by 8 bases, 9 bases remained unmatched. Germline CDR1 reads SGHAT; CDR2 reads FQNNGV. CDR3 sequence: CASSSGTVMPTQYF. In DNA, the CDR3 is TGTGCCAGCAGCTCAGGGACAGTAATGCCTACGCAGTATTTT.

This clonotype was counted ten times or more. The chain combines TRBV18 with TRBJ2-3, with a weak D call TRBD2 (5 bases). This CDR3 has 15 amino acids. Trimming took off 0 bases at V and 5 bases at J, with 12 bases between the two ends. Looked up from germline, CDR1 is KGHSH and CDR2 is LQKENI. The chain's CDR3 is CASSPPPGVGDTQYF. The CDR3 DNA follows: TGTGCCAGCTCACCACCCCCCGGGGTGGGAGATACGCAGTATTTT. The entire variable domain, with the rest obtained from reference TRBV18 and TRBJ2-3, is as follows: NAGVMQNPRHLVRRRGQEARLRCSPMKGHSHVYWYRQLPEEGLKFMVYLQKENIIDESGMPKERFSAEFPKEGPSILRIQQVVRGDSAAYFCASSPPPGVGDTQYFGPGTRLTVL.

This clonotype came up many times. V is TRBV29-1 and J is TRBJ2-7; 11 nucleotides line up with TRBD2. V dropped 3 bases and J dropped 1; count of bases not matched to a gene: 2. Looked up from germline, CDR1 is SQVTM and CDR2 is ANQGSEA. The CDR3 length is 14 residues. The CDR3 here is CSVERLAGSYEQYF. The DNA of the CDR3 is TGCAGCGTTGAGAGACTAGCGGGGTCCTACGAGCAGTACTTC.

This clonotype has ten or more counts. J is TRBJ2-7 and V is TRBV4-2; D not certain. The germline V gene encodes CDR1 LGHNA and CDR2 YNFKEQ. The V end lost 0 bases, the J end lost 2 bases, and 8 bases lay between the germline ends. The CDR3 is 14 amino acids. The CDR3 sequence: CASSQDPTTYEQYF. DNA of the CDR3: TGTGCCAGCAGCCAAGATCCCACAACCTACGAGCAGTACTTC.

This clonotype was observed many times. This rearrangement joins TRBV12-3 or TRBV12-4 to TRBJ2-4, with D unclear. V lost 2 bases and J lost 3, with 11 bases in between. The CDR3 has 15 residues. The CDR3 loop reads CASSLNSGGKNIQYF. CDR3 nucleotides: TGTGCCAGCAGTTTAAATTCGGGCGGCAAAAACATTCAGTACTTC.

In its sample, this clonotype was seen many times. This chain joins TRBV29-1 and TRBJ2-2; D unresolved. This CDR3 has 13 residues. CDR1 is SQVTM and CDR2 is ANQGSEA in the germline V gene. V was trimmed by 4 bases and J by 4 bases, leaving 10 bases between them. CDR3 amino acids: CSVVAFITGELFF. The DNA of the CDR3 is TGCAGCGTTGTTGCCTTCATCACCGGGGAGCTGTTTTTT.

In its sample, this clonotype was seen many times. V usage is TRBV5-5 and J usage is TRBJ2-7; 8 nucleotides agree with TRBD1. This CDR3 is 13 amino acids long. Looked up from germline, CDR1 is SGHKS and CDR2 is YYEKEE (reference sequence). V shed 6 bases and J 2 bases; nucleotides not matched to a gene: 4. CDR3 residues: CASIAGGAYEQYF. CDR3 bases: TGTGCCAGCATCGCAGGGGGCGCCTACGAGCAGTACTTC.

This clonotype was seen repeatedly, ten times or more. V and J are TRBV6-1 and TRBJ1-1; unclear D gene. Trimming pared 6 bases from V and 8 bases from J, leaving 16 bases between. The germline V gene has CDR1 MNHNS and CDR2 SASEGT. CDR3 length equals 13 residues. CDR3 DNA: TGTGCCAGCAGGCTGGCAGGAGCAATCGAAGCTTTCTTT. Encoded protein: CASRLAGAIEAFF.

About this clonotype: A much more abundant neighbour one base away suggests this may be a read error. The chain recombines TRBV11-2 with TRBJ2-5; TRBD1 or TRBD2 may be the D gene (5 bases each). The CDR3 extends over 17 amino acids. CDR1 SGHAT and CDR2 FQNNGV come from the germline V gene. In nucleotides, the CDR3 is TGTGCCAGCAGTACATTCCGGGCAGGGCGGACTGAAGAGGCCCAGTACTTC. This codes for CASSTFRAGRTEEAQYF.

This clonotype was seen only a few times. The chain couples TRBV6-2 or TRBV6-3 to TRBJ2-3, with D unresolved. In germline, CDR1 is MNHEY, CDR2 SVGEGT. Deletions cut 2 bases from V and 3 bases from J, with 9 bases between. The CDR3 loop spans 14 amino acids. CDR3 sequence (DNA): TGTGCCAGCAGTTACAGCGCTACAACAGATACGCAGTATTTT. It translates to CASSYSATTDTQYF.

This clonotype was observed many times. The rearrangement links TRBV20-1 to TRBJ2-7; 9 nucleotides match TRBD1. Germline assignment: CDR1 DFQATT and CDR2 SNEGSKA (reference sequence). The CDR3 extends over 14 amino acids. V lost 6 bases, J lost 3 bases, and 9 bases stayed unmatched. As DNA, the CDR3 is TGCAGTGCCCCGGACAGGGGAGGGAGCTACGAGCAGTACTTC. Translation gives CSAPDRGGSYEQYF.

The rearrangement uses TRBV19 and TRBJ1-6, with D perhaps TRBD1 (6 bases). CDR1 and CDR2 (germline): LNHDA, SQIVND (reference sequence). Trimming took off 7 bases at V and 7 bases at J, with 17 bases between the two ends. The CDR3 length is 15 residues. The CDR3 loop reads CASMEMTGVNSPLHF. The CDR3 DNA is TGTGCCAGTATGGAGATGACAGGTGTAAATTCACCCCTCCACTTT.

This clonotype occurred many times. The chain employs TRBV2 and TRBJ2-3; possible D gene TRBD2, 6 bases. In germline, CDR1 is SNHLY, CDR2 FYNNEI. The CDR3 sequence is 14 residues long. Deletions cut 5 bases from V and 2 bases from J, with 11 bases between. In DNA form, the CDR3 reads TGTGCCAGCAGTCTGAGCGGGCACACAGATACGCAGTATTTT. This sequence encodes CASSLSGHTDTQYF.

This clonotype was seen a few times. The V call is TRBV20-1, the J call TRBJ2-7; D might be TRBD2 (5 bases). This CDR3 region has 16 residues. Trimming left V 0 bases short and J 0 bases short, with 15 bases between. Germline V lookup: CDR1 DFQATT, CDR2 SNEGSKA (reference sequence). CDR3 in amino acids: CSARDPWASSSYEQYF. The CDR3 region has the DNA TGCAGTGCTAGAGATCCTTGGGCTAGCAGCTCCTACGAGCAGTACTTC.

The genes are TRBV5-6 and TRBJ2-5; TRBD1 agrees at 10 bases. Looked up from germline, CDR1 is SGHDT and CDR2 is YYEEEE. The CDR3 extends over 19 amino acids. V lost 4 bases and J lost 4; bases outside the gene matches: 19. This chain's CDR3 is CASSAPTGTGEGWGETQYF. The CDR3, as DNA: TGTGCCAGCAGCGCCCCGACCGGGACAGGGGAGGGATGGGGAGAGACCCAGTACTTC.

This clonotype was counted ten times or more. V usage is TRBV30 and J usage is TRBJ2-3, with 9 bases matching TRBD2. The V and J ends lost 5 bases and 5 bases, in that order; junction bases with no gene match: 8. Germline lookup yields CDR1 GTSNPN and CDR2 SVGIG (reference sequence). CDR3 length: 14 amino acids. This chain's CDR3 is CAWAGGGGEDTQYF. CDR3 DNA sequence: TGTGCCTGGGCGGGAGGGGGAGGCGAAGATACGCAGTATTTT.